This TCR beta chain emerged from a study of identical twins. Addition of a universal primer site occurred through template switching, and cDNA carried unique molecular identifiers. TCRdb processed the 5' RACE reads anew with MiXCR; each CDR3 protein has one entry. The data show approximately 630,000 distinct CDR3 sequences, under 8.5% seen once. Only healthy Caucasians were enrolled as donors. These data were also filed under a second study, of yellow fever vaccine responses in identical twins.

This TCR was sampled from a young woman in good health. The sample was PBMCs.

The CDR3 region has the DNA TGTGCCAGCAGTTTATCTTTTGCGGGTGGAGGCGAGACCCAGTACTTC. Translation gives CASSLSFAGGGETQYF. This chain links TRBV28 with TRBJ2-5; D is possibly TRBD2 (5 bases). Deletions cut 1 base from V and 5 bases from J, with 17 bases between. The CDR3 extends over 16 amino acids. Germline-derived CDR1 and CDR2 are MDHEN and SYDVKM.